The 29 T cell receptor beta chains listed next were all sequenced from one sample in a study of metastatic and nonmetastatic thyroid tumors. TCRdb reassembled clones from the PCR reads with MiXCR. This table holds roughly 89,000 clones, around 12% found once. Thyroid surgery was preceded by no treatment in any patient. The specimen sequenced was tumor tissue. All receptors come from a female donor with papillary thyroid cancer or a benign thyroid nodule (not recorded which). Some clones in this sample may be carry-over from other donors' samples.

This clone was recorded at least ten times. CDR3 coding DNA: TGCAGTGCTAGAGATATCCCGAGCTCCTACGAGCAGTACTTC. This encodes CSARDIPSSYEQYF. The V and J genes are TRBV20-1 and TRBJ2-7; no reliable D call. CDR3 size: 14 residues. Germline V gene lookup returns CDR1 DFQATT and CDR2 SNEGSKA (reference sequence). Trimming pared 0 bases from V and 0 bases from J, leaving 9 bases between.

This clone has at least ten counts. The J gene is TRBJ2-5, the V gene TRBV11-3, with D perhaps given as TRBD1 or TRBD2 (6 bases each). The V gene's germline CDR1 is SGHNT and CDR2 YENEEA. V dropped 5 bases and J dropped 1 base, with 14 bases sitting between them. The CDR3 totals 15 residues. The chain's CDR3 is CASSDVGGFQETQYF. CDR3 nucleotide sequence: TGTGCCAGCAGCGACGTAGGGGGGTTCCAAGAGACCCAGTACTTC.

The V call is TRBV28, the J call TRBJ2-2; 8 bases fit TRBD1. The CDR3 covers 14 residues. Germline CDR1 reads MDHEN; CDR2 reads SYDVKM. V lost 6 bases to trimming and J lost 3 bases; unmatched junction nucleotides: 3. The CDR3 here is CASRDRDYTGELFF. The DNA of the CDR3 is TGTGCCAGCAGGGACAGGGATTACACCGGGGAGCTGTTTTTT.

Only a few counts were recorded for this clone. A much larger clone differs from this one at a single base, so this may be a read error. This chain joins TRBV28 and TRBJ1-1, with D uncertain. In germline, CDR1 is MDHEN, CDR2 SYDVKM. Trimming took off 2 bases at V and 9 bases at J, with 10 bases between the two ends. The CDR3 loop spans 12 amino acids. CDR3 in amino acids: CASSLVDSQAFF. CDR3 DNA sequence: TGTGCCAGCAGTTTAGTAGATAGCCAAGCTTTCTTT.

This clone was recorded a few times. V is TRBV6-1 and J is TRBJ1-1; D perhaps matches TRBD1 (6 bases). The CDR3 is 13 amino acids. V was shortened by 8 bases and J by 9 bases, with 19 bases between the two germline ends. CDR1 is MNHNS, CDR2 SASEGT, per germline. The CDR3 here is CASGANRDAQAFF. The CDR3, as DNA: TGTGCCAGCGGTGCCAACAGGGATGCTCAAGCTTTCTTT.

The sample holds one count of this clone. The chain links TRBV6-5 to TRBJ2-3; 7 bases are shared with TRBD1. The ends lost 8 bases at V and 7 bases at J; junction bases unmatched: 15. This CDR3 is 15 amino acids long. The germline V gene encodes CDR1 MNHEY and CDR2 SVGAGI. CDR3 DNA: TGTGCCAGCCGTTCCGGGACAGTGTTGACACATACGCAGTATTTT. Protein: CASRSGTVLTHTQYF.

This chain links TRBV11-1 with TRBJ2-2; D is unresolved. Trimming took 2 bases from V and 3 from J, leaving 13 bases between them. The V gene's germline CDR1 is SGHAT and CDR2 FQDESV (reference sequence). The CDR3 totals 16 residues. The CDR3 spells CASSLSPRSYTGELFF. The CDR3 DNA follows: TGTGCCAGCAGCTTATCCCCCAGGTCCTACACCGGGGAGCTGTTTTTT.

This clone came up many times. This chain joins TRBV5-1 and TRBJ1-1; a weak D match, TRBD1 (6 bases). The ends were cut back, 4 bases at V and 1 base at J, with 17 bases in the middle. The V gene's germline CDR1 is SGHRS and CDR2 YFSETQ. The CDR3 has 16 residues. CDR3 in amino acids: CASSTQTGISNTEAFF. The CDR3 DNA reads TGCGCCAGCAGCACCCAGACAGGCATATCGAACACTGAAGCTTTCTTT.

This clone was found many times. The gene calls are TRBV20-1 and TRBJ1-4, with 9 positions matching TRBD1. There are 12 residues in the CDR3. Looked up from germline, CDR1 is DFQATT and CDR2 is SNEGSKA (reference sequence). V was clipped by 5 bases and J by 8 bases; unmatched bases: 3. CDR3 DNA: TGCAGTGCTTTCGACAGGGGGGAAAAACTGTTTTTT. Amino acid sequence: CSAFDRGEKLFF.

The chain carries TRBV5-1 and TRBJ2-7; the D gene is possibly TRBD2 (5 bases). The CDR3 length is 16 residues. The germline CDR1 and CDR2 sequences are SGHRS and YFSETQ. Between the trimmed V and J ends, which lost 0 bases and 3 bases, there was a span of 16 bases. The CDR3 here is CASSLGLEGSGYEQYF. As DNA, the CDR3 is TGCGCCAGCAGCTTGGGGCTAGAGGGATCGGGCTACGAGCAGTACTTC.

The chain combines TRBV11-2 with TRBJ1-1; D is possibly TRBD1 (5 bases). This CDR3 spans 15 amino acids. Germline loops: CDR1 SGHAT, CDR2 FQNNGV. The CDR3: CESSLRGRANTEAFF. The CDR3 bases are TGTGAAAGCAGCTTACGGGGCAGAGCGAACACTGAAGCTTTCTTT.

This clone came up a few times. A much larger clone lies one base from this, so it may be a read error. Other nucleotide sequences from this sample produce the same CDR3. The chain carries TRBV20-1 and TRBJ2-2; 10 bases are a match to TRBD2. Per germline, CDR1 DFQATT and CDR2 SNEGSKA (reference sequence). The length of the CDR3 is 14 residues. The CDR3 spells CSAASGRYTGELFF. The CDR3 DNA is TGCAGTGCTGCTAGCGGGAGATACACCGGGGAGCTGTTCTTT.

In this sample, this clone turned up many times. The chain uses TRBV7-2 and TRBJ2-1, with D unclear. The V gene's germline CDR1 is SGHTA and CDR2 FQGNSA. Deletions cut 5 bases from V and 4 bases from J, with 12 bases between. The CDR3 spans 14 residues. DNA of the CDR3: TGTGCCAGCAGCCTTAGGGTTACGTACAATGAGCAGTTCTTC. Translation: CASSLRVTYNEQFF.

This clone showed up many times. The gene calls are TRBV20-1 and TRBJ2-3, with D perhaps TRBD1 or TRBD2 (6 bases each). CDR1 is DFQATT and CDR2 is SNEGSKA in the germline V gene (reference sequence). This CDR3 has 15 amino acids. Trimming stripped 0 bases from V and 0 bases from J, with 10 bases between. The CDR3 bases are TGCAGTGCTAGAGATCCGGGGGCGAGCACAGATACGCAGTATTTT. Translated, it gives CSARDPGASTDTQYF.

This clone was picked up many times. The chain has TRBV9 and TRBJ1-2; TRBD1 agrees at 9 bases. This CDR3 region has 13 residues. V was pared by 5 bases and J by 8 bases, with 7 bases of the junction left unmatched. Per the germline V gene, CDR1 is SGDLS and CDR2 is YYNGEE. Here the CDR3 DNA reads TGTGCCAGCAGTAACAGGGGGCGGAGAGGCTACACCTTC. Translated, it gives CASSNRGRRGYTF.

This clone appeared many times. The V and J genes are TRBV28 and TRBJ1-2; D call uncertain. This CDR3 region has 13 residues. V was trimmed by 2 bases and J by 6 bases, leaving 10 bases between them. Per germline, CDR1 MDHEN and CDR2 SYDVKM. The chain's CDR3 is CASSLKGSHGYTF. DNA for the CDR3: TGTGCCAGCAGTTTAAAAGGCAGTCATGGCTACACCTTC.

The chain couples TRBV20-1 to TRBJ2-7; 10 nucleotides line up with TRBD2. J was trimmed by 7 bases and V by 1 base; bases with no gene match: 7. Germline CDR1 reads DFQATT; CDR2 reads SNEGSKA (reference sequence). The CDR3 has 14 residues. The CDR3 DNA sequence: TGCAGTGCTAGAGTAGCGGGAGGAATGGGGGAGCAGTACTTC. Protein sequence: CSARVAGGMGEQYF.

This clone appeared many times. The chain carries TRBV11-2 and TRBJ1-6; D unclear. Per the germline V gene, CDR1 is SGHAT and CDR2 is FQNNGV. V lost 1 base, J lost 10 bases, and 8 bases lay in between. The CDR3 covers 13 residues. CDR3 nucleotides: TGTGCCAGCAGCTTAGGTCGCGGGTCACCCCTCCACTTT. Encoded protein: CASSLGRGSPLHF.

To note about this clone: This may be a read error: a much more frequent sequence differs by one nucleotide. The same CDR3 is also encoded by other DNA sequences in this sample. This chain uses TRBV5-1 with TRBJ2-3; D might be TRBD2 (5 bases). Trimming stripped 0 bases from V and 2 bases from J, with 19 bases between. CDR1 and CDR2 (germline): SGHRS, YFSETQ. This CDR3 contains 18 residues. CDR3 DNA: TGCGCCAGCAGCTTGGCGAGGGCAACCAGCGGATTCACAGATACGCAGTATTTT. It encodes CASSLARATSGFTDTQYF.

The CDR3 DNA follows: TGTGCCAGCAGTTACAGCCCCGGGACAGTCTACGAGCAGTACTTC. Translation gives CASSYSPGTVYEQYF. J is TRBJ2-7 and V is TRBV6-6; TRBD1 agrees at 7 bases. This CDR3 is built from 15 residues. V shed 2 bases, J shed 3 bases, and the junction held 7 bases outside the gene matches. Germline V CDR1 and CDR2: MNHNY, SVGAGI (reference sequence).

This clone was picked up many times. Other DNA sequences within the sample encode an identical CDR3. This chain links TRBV7-3 with TRBJ1-1; D uncertain. CDR1 and CDR2 (germline): SGHTA, FQGTGA. V was trimmed by 5 bases and J by 1 base, leaving 8 bases between them. CDR3 length: 13 amino acids. The CDR3 nucleotides read TGTGCCAGCAGCGTCGAGGGGAACACTGAAGCTTTCTTT. This translates into CASSVEGNTEAFF.

This clone was observed at least ten times. The rearrangement links TRBV10-2 to TRBJ1-5, with 7 positions matching TRBD1. With V trimmed by 6 bases and J by 5 bases, 4 bases remained unmatched. The germline CDR1 and CDR2 sequences are WSHSY and SAAADI. The length of the CDR3 is 13 residues. CDR3 loop: CASSPQGHQPQHF. The CDR3 DNA sequence: TGCGCCAGCAGCCCACAGGGGCATCAGCCCCAGCATTTT.

This clone was seen at least ten times. Additional DNA sequences in this sample encode the identical CDR3. The CDR3: CASSPSRGEQYF. The CDR3 bases are TGTGCCAGCAGCCCTTCTAGGGGCGAGCAGTACTTC. The chain is built from TRBV5-5 and TRBJ2-7; D perhaps matches TRBD1 (5 bases). V lost 4 bases and J 6 bases, leaving 11 bases between the germline ends. This CDR3 is built from 12 residues. Germline CDR1 and CDR2: SGHKS and YYEKEE (reference sequence). Complete variable domain (other parts from reference TRBV5-5 and TRBJ2-7): DAGVTQSPTHLIKTRGQQVTLRCSPISGHKSVSWYQQVLGQGPQFIFQYYEKEERGRGNFPDRFSARQFPNYSSELNVNALLLGDSALYLCASSPSRGEQYFGPGTRLTVT.

Worth noting for this clone: A much more abundant neighbour one base away suggests this may be a read error. Within the sample, other DNA sequences also encode this same CDR3. The gene calls are TRBV11-1 and TRBJ2-3, with D possibly being TRBD2 (5 bases). The CDR3 runs 16 residues. Germline V gives CDR1 SGHAT, CDR2 FQDESV (reference sequence). V shed 5 bases and J shed 1 base, with 16 bases lying between them. The CDR3 coding sequence is TGTGCCAGCAGCCCGACCCGCGGGCCGGGCACAGATACGCAGTATTTT. It codes for CASSPTRGPGTDTQYF.

To note about this clone: A read error may explain this, as a much larger clone is one base away. CDR3 coding DNA: TGTGCCAGCAGTGACACGGGACAGAATTATCATCCCCAGCATTTT. Residues: CASSDTGQNYHPQHF. The V gene is TRBV6-2 or TRBV6-3, the J gene TRBJ1-5; 7 bases agree with TRBD1. The CDR3 loop spans 15 amino acids. The germline gives CDR1 MNHEY, CDR2 SVGEGT.

Only one count was recorded for this clone. The chain combines TRBV14 with TRBJ2-7, with D possibly TRBD2 on 5 matching bases. Germline V gene data show CDR1 as SGHDN and CDR2 as FVKESK. The CDR3 is 14 residues long. V lost 1 base and J lost 7, with 14 bases in between. CDR3 region: CASSQGRLLSEQYF. The CDR3 coding sequence is TGTGCCAGCAGCCAAGGCCGACTATTATCAGAGCAGTACTTC.

Of note for this clone: This clone may be a read error of a much larger clone one base away. The rearrangement uses TRBV6-1 and TRBJ2-2; D remains ambiguous. Trimming stripped 5 bases from V and 5 bases from J, with 9 bases between. The CDR3 covers 13 residues. From germline, CDR1 is MNHNS and CDR2 SASEGT. The chain's CDR3 is CASSLDGTGELFF. As DNA, the CDR3 is TGTGCCAGCAGTCTCGACGGGACCGGGGAGCTGTTTTTT.

This clone was recorded many times. V is TRBV3-1 and J is TRBJ2-7; D is possibly TRBD1 (5 bases). Deletions cut 4 bases from V and 4 bases from J, with 11 bases between. The CDR3 has 13 amino acids. Germline CDR1 is LGHDT and CDR2 is YNNKEL (reference sequence). For the CDR3, the DNA is TGTGCCAGCAGCCGAGGACACCTATACGAGCAGTACTTC. Amino acids: CASSRGHLYEQYF.

This clone appeared many times. The identical CDR3 is also encoded by other nucleotide sequences in the sample. The gene calls are TRBV12-3 or TRBV12-4 and TRBJ1-1, with D uncertain. Trimming stripped 4 bases from V and 0 bases from J, with 12 bases between. The CDR3 is made up of 15 amino acids. CDR3 sequence (DNA): TGTGCCAGCAGTTACCCTAGACGTTTGAACACTGAAGCTTTCTTT. This encodes CASSYPRRLNTEAFF.